A single sample gave rise to the 24 T cell receptor beta chains below, sequenced in a study of cytomegalovirus exposure and HLA in healthy donors (dated by TCRdb to about 2017). Library method: the immunoSEQ multiplex PCR assay. The multiplex PCR relied on a mix of 60 forward primers for TCR Vbeta segments and 13 reverse primers for TCR Jbeta segments. TCRdb holds this immuneACCESS table with in-frame rearrangements only. Some clones are missing; in checked studies, unresolved V genes explain under half, and the rest has no known cause. For this sample the table gives over 100,000 clones, of which about 87% were detected only once. The top ten hold about 5% of the sample. Sequences were obtained from PBMCs. The receptors shown here come from a woman aged 30 to 39 in good health and CMV-seronegative.

V and J are TRBV29-1 and TRBJ2-7, with 11 bases identical to TRBD1. This CDR3 is 14 amino acids long. CDR1 SQVTM and CDR2 ANQGSEA come from the germline V gene. Losses at the gene ends were 4 bases for V and 5 bases for J; bases not matched to a gene: 7. The CDR3 here is CSVVYGTGGDEQYF. The CDR3 DNA reads as TGCAGCGTTGTATACGGGACAGGGGGAGACGAGCAGTACTTC.

The chain recombines TRBV27 with TRBJ1-5; D remains unclear. There are 12 residues in the CDR3. Trimming cost V 3 bases and J 4 bases, with 4 bases left between them. The germline V gene encodes CDR1 MNHEY and CDR2 SMNVEV (reference sequence). CDR3 coding DNA: TGTGCCAGCAGTTTTACAAATCAGCCCCAGCATTTT. It is translated as CASSFTNQPQHF.

The chain combines TRBV6-6 with TRBJ1-1, with TRBD1 identical over 8 bases. With 6 bases clipped from V and 0 bases from J, the junction kept 6 bases outside the gene matches. Germline V gene sequence: CDR1 MNHNY, CDR2 SVGAGI (reference sequence). The CDR3 is 15 residues long. CDR3: CASSDPGQVNTEAFF. In DNA form, the CDR3 reads TGTGCCAGCAGCGATCCGGGACAGGTGAACACTGAAGCTTTCTTT.

This clone was seen only once. This chain joins TRBV2 and TRBJ1-4; TRBD1 matches 7 bases. Germline assignment: CDR1 SNHLY and CDR2 FYNNEI. After removal of 7 bases from V and 8 bases from J, the junction contained 10 bases not matched to a gene. This CDR3 spans 14 amino acids. The CDR3 DNA sequence: TGTGCCAGCACCGAGGGTCAGGGGGGAGAAAAACTGTTTTTT. It encodes CASTEGQGGEKLFF. The variable domain in full, with the rest retrieved from reference TRBV2 and TRBJ1-4, is EPEVTQTPSHQVTQMGQEVILRCVPISNHLYFYWYRQILGQKVEFLVSFYNNEISEKSEIFDDQFSVERPDGSNFTLKIRSTKLEDSAMYFCASTEGQGGEKLFFGSGTQLSVL.

CDR3 nucleotides: TGTGCCAGCAGCGCAAAACCCGACAGGTCAGAGACCCAGTACTTC. It yields the protein CASSAKPDRSETQYF. This chain uses TRBV7-3 with TRBJ2-5; a possible D gene is TRBD1 (6 bases). V was shortened by 5 bases and J by 4 bases, with 17 bases between the two germline ends. From germline, CDR1 is SGHTA and CDR2 FQGTGA. The CDR3 contains 15 residues.

The chain is built from TRBV7-8 and TRBJ2-7; no clear D. The CDR3 is 15 amino acids. Germline CDR1 is SGHVS and CDR2 is FQNEAQ. V lost 1 base and J lost 3, with 13 bases in between. The CDR3 loop reads CASSLDNTVHYEQYF. The DNA for the CDR3 is TGTGCCAGCAGCTTAGATAACACAGTACACTACGAGCAGTACTTC. Filled out from reference TRBV7-8 and TRBJ2-7, the complete variable domain reads GAGVSQSPRYKVAKRGQDVALRCDPISGHVSLFWYQQALGQGPEFLTYFQNEAQLDKSGLPSDRFFAERPEGSVSTLKIQRTQQEDSAVYLCASSLDNTVHYEQYFGPGTRLTVT.

The rearrangement uses TRBV13 and TRBJ2-3, with 10 nucleotides matching TRBD2. Looked up from germline, CDR1 is PRHDT and CDR2 is FYEKMQ (reference sequence). The J segment lost 0 bases and the V segment lost 6 bases, leaving 6 bases of the junction unmatched. CDR3 length: 16 amino acids. The CDR3 spells CASSTLAGVSTDTQYF. DNA for the CDR3: TGTGCCAGCAGTACCCTAGCGGGGGTGAGCACAGATACGCAGTATTTT.

CDR3 in amino acids: CASSLNPTGSNEQFF. CDR3 nucleotides: TGTGCCAGCAGCCTAAACCCGACAGGGAGCAATGAGCAGTTCTTC. This chain connects TRBV7-2 to TRBJ2-1, with 7 bases lining up with TRBD1. Germline CDR1 SGHTA, CDR2 FQGNSA. The CDR3 has 15 amino acids. V shed 5 bases, J shed 6 bases, and the junction held 10 bases outside the gene matches.

The gene calls are TRBV19 and TRBJ2-7, with a weak D call TRBD2 (5 bases). There are 13 residues in the CDR3. V was pared by 5 bases and J by 2 bases, with 10 bases between. Germline lookup yields CDR1 LNHDA and CDR2 SQIVND (reference sequence). CDR3: CASSDDGTYEQYF. The CDR3 nucleotides are TGTGCCAGTAGTGATGACGGGACCTACGAGCAGTACTTC.

This clone occurred once. The V gene is TRBV5-1, the J gene TRBJ2-1; a possible D gene is TRBD2 (7 bases). The germline V gene has CDR1 SGHRS and CDR2 YFSETQ. V dropped 0 bases and J dropped 6 bases, with 13 bases sitting between them. This CDR3 has 15 residues. The CDR3, as DNA: TGCGCCAGCAGCTTGGACCGGGGGGCTGGCAATGAGCAGTTCTTC. Amino acids: CASSLDRGAGNEQFF.

This clone was recorded a few times. This chain uses TRBV10-2 with TRBJ2-7; possibly TRBD1 for D (6 bases). Trimming took 3 bases from V and 1 from J, leaving 28 bases between them. Germline V CDR1 and CDR2: WSHSY, SAAADI. The CDR3 is 20 amino acids. This CDR3 is CASSEQGQWSRGIPSYEQYF. The CDR3 DNA reads TGCGCCAGCAGTGAACAGGGACAATGGAGCAGAGGGATACCATCCTACGAGCAGTACTTC.

This rearrangement joins TRBV14 to TRBJ2-7; 7 bases match TRBD1. CDR1 SGHDN and CDR2 FVKESK come from the germline V gene. V lost 0 bases and J lost 0; bases outside the gene matches: 2. CDR3 length equals 15 residues. The CDR3 DNA sequence: TGTGCCAGCAGCCAAGAACAGGGGTTCTCCTACGAGCAGTACTTC. Its translation is CASSQEQGFSYEQYF. The full variable domain, rest sourced from reference TRBV14 and TRBJ2-7, is EAGVTQFPSHSVIEKGQTVTLRCDPISGHDNLYWYRRVMGKEIKFLLHFVKESKQDESGMPNNRFLAERTGGTYSTLKVQPAELEDSGVYFCASSQEQGFSYEQYFGPGTRLTVT.

The V and J genes are TRBV27 and TRBJ2-4; 8 bases are shared with TRBD1. V lost 4 bases and J lost 8; bases outside the gene matches: 7. This CDR3 region has 14 residues. In germline, CDR1 is MNHEY, CDR2 SMNVEV (reference sequence). The CDR3 here is CASSYQGAVDIQYF. In nucleotides, the CDR3 is TGTGCCAGCAGTTACCAGGGGGCTGTAGACATTCAGTACTTC.

The chain employs TRBV5-4 and TRBJ1-2; 8 bases are shared with TRBD1. Trimming cost V 5 bases and J 4 bases; bases outside gene matches: 7. This CDR3 spans 14 amino acids. CDR1 SGHNT and CDR2 YYREEE come from the germline V gene (reference sequence). CDR3 coding DNA: TGTGCCAGCAGGCAAACAGGGGGATCCTATGGCTACACCTTC. Its protein product is CASRQTGGSYGYTF.

This chain links TRBV28 with TRBJ2-1; D is possibly TRBD1 (5 bases). Germline V gene lookup returns CDR1 MDHEN and CDR2 SYDVKM. Trimming removed 5 bases from V and 2 bases from J, with 16 bases in between. The CDR3 is made up of 16 amino acids. The CDR3 DNA follows: TGTGCCAGCAGTCCCTCAGGGTTGGGGACCTACAATGAGCAGTTCTTC. Translation: CASSPSGLGTYNEQFF.

This clone is termed medium-sized (0.01 to 0.1%). The chain links TRBV6-6 to TRBJ2-1, with 13 bases lining up with TRBD2. CDR3 length: 15 amino acids. V lost 5 bases and J lost 8; bases outside the gene matches: 6. In germline, CDR1 is MNHNY, CDR2 SVGAGI (reference sequence). The CDR3 sequence is CASSPTSGGAHEQFF. CDR3 nucleotide sequence: TGTGCCAGCAGTCCTACTAGCGGGGGGGCTCATGAGCAGTTCTTC.

The J gene is TRBJ1-1, the V gene TRBV19; weak D call: TRBD1 (6 bases). Germline V gene lookup returns CDR1 LNHDA and CDR2 SQIVND (reference sequence). There are 14 residues in the CDR3. V shed 6 bases and J shed 3 bases, with 14 bases lying between them. The CDR3 reads CASSRQVIYTEAFF. The DNA of the CDR3 is TGTGCCAGTAGCAGACAGGTAATTTACACTGAAGCTTTCTTT. Full variable domain (outside the CDR3, taken from reference TRBV19 and TRBJ1-1): DGGITQSPKYLFRKEGQNVTLSCEQNLNHDAMYWYRQDPGQGLRLIYYSQIVNDFQKGDIAEGYSVSREKKESFPLTVTSAQKNPTAFYLCASSRQVIYTEAFFGQGTRLTVV.

The V gene is TRBV18, the J gene TRBJ1-1; 9 bases match TRBD1. The V gene's germline CDR1 is KGHSH and CDR2 LQKENI. V lost 0 bases to trimming and J lost 1 base; unmatched junction nucleotides: 0. The CDR3 loop spans 15 amino acids. The DNA of the CDR3 is TGTGCCAGCTCACCACCGGGACAGGGGAACACTGAAGCTTTCTTT. Translation: CASSPPGQGNTEAFF.

J is TRBJ1-1 and V is TRBV7-9; D uncertain. V was shortened by 5 bases and J by 0 bases, with 13 bases between the two germline ends. Germline values: CDR1 SEHNR, CDR2 FQNEAQ (reference sequence). This CDR3 contains 15 residues. The CDR3 DNA reads as TGTGCCAGCAGCCTCCCCCCAGGAATGAACACTGAAGCTTTCTTT. Its protein product is CASSLPPGMNTEAFF.

J is TRBJ2-7 and V is TRBV7-9; possibly TRBD1 for D (6 bases). The CDR3 runs 13 residues. Germline V gene data show CDR1 as SEHNR and CDR2 as FQNEAQ (reference sequence). With 2 bases removed from V and 2 bases from J, the gap between germline ends came to 7 bases. For the CDR3, the DNA is TGTGCCAGCAGCTTACCAGGGGCCTACGAGCAGTACTTC. It codes for CASSLPGAYEQYF.

The rearrangement joins TRBV15 to TRBJ1-4; D may be TRBD1 (5 bases). Germline V gene lookup returns CDR1 LNHNV and CDR2 YYDKDF (reference sequence). CDR3 length equals 19 residues. Trimming removed 3 bases from V and 1 base from J, with 21 bases in between. This CDR3 reads CATSRNRDWQPLTNEKLFF. The CDR3 DNA is TGTGCCACCAGCAGGAACCGGGACTGGCAACCGCTAACTAATGAAAAACTGTTTTTT.

The chain recombines TRBV6-4 with TRBJ2-1, with 7 bases lining up with TRBD1. V gave up 0 bases and J gave up 4 bases; unmatched junction bases: 9. Germline lookup yields CDR1 MRHNA and CDR2 SNTAGT. The CDR3 is 17 residues long. DNA for the CDR3: TGTGCCAGCAGTGACTCCCTGCGACAGGGCGGGTACAATGAGCAGTTCTTC. It is translated as CASSDSLRQGGYNEQFF.

The genes are TRBV5-6 and TRBJ1-2; D is possibly TRBD1 (6 bases). The germline CDR1 and CDR2 sequences are SGHDT and YYEEEE. The V end was cut by 0 bases, the J end by 5 bases, with 17 bases between. The CDR3 length is 16 residues. CDR3 residues: CASSLAFRNREYGYTF. CDR3 in DNA: TGTGCCAGCAGCTTGGCTTTTCGGAACAGGGAGTATGGCTACACCTTC. Full variable domain (rest looked up from reference TRBV5-6 and TRBJ1-2): DAGVTQSPTHLIKTRGQQVTLRCSPKSGHDTVSWYQQALGQGPQFIFQYYEEEERQRGNFPDRFSGHQFPNYSSELNVNALLLGDSALYLCASSLAFRNREYGYTFGSGTRLTVV.

The table lists this clone with a count of one. V is TRBV2 and J is TRBJ2-2; the match to TRBD1 covers 10 bases. The CDR3 loop spans 15 amino acids. V gave up 6 bases and J gave up 6 bases; unmatched junction bases: 7. Germline assignment: CDR1 SNHLY and CDR2 FYNNEI. The chain's CDR3 is CASRAGQGYPGELFF. The CDR3 bases are TGTGCCAGCAGGGCGGGACAGGGGTATCCCGGGGAGCTGTTTTTT.